These T cell receptor beta chains were read from a single sample in a study of blood T cell repertoires in COVID-19. Here immunoSEQ multiplex PCR was the method, and the copy in TCRdb shows in-frame clones only, minus some. Counted here are hundreds of thousands of clones, under 90% occurring once; the ten biggest clones make up roughly 4.1%. Specimen: peripheral blood. These TCRs come from a man in his forties or fifties with acute or convalescent COVID-19. Each CDR3 is given with its conserved first and last residue. D genes are given only for firm matches. Clone size, where shown, is once, few, many, or a class for clones that have expanded.

D gene,J gene,V gene,clone size,CDR3 DNA,CDR3 protein
TRBD1,TRBJ2-1,TRBV9,-,TGTGCCAGCAGCCTGGGACAGGGGTACAATGAGCAGTTCTTC,CASSLGQGYNEQFF
TRBD1,TRBJ2-6,TRBV10-3,-,TGTGCCATCAGTGAGGACAGGGTGAACGGGGCCAACGTCCTGACTTTC,CAISEDRVNGANVLTF
-,TRBJ1-2,TRBV2,few,TGTGCCAGCAGTGAGACGGGATATGGCTACACCTTC,CASSETGYGYTF
TRBD2,TRBJ2-7,TRBV3-1/TRBV3-2,-,TGTGCCAGCAGCGTCTTAGCGGGGGGCACCTACGAGCAGTACTTC,CASSVLAGGTYEQYF
TRBD2,TRBJ2-1,TRBV24-1,few,TGTGCCACCAGTGACCGGACTAGCGGGGGCCACCGGAACGAGCAGTTCTTC,CATSDRTSGGHRNEQFF
-,TRBJ2-2,TRBV6-5,-,TGTGCCAGCAGTTATCTAGCTCGAAAGAACACCGGGGAGCTGTTTTTT,CASSYLARKNTGELFF
TRBD2,TRBJ2-1,TRBV18,once,TGTGCCAGCTCACCAACTAGCGGGGGATACAATGAGCAGTTCTTC,CASSPTSGGYNEQFF
TRBD1,TRBJ1-1,TRBV6-5,once,TGTGCCATACGAATAGACAGGGCCGGGAACACTGAAGCTTTCTTT,CAIRIDRAGNTEAFF
-,TRBJ2-6,TRBV19,-,TGTGCCACAACAGTTACCGGGGCCAACGTCCTGACTTTC,CATTVTGANVLTF
-,TRBJ1-2,TRBV5-1,once,TGCGCCAGCAGCTTGAGTGACTTTTATGGCTACACCTTC,CASSLSDFYGYTF
-,TRBJ1-2,TRBV2,-,TGTGCCAGCAGGTTCGACAAGCCATGGATCTATGGCTACACCTTC,CASRFDKPWIYGYTF
-,TRBJ1-1,TRBV19,-,TGTGCCAGTAGGACCGGGAATACCGCGAACACTGAAGCTTTCTTT,CASRTGNTANTEAFF
-,TRBJ1-4,TRBV27,-,TGTGCCAGCAGCCCCCGGGAGACTAATGAAAAACTGTTTTTT,CASSPRETNEKLFF
TRBD1,TRBJ1-2,TRBV5-1,-,TGCGCCAGCAGCGGGGGGACAGGGCGAATCTTTAACTATGGCTACACCTTC,CASSGGTGRIFNYGYTF
-,TRBJ1-2,TRBV19,-,TGTGCCAGTAGTACCCCAACAGGGTTCGGGCTCTATGGCTACACCTTC,CASSTPTGFGLYGYTF
-,TRBJ1-4,TRBV5-1,-,TGCGCCAGCAGCTTGGCCTATGACACCCCTAATGAAAAACTGTTTTTT,CASSLAYDTPNEKLFF
-,TRBJ2-6,TRBV25-1,few,TGTGCCAGCATATTGTCTGGGGCCAACGTCCTGACTTTC,CASILSGANVLTF
-,TRBJ1-2,TRBV12-3/TRBV12-4,-,TGTGCCAGCAGTTCCCAGGGGAACTATGGCTACACCTTC,CASSSQGNYGYTF
-,TRBJ1-1,TRBV5-5,-,TGTGCCAGCAGCGGGGGACACCCTGGGCCTGAAGCTTTCTTT,CASSGGHPGPEAFF
-,TRBJ1-1,TRBV10-3,-,TGTGCCATCAGGACAGGAGAAAATTTGAACACTGAAGCTTTCTTT,CAIRTGENLNTEAFF
TRBD1,TRBJ1-4,TRBV4-2,-,TGTGCCAGCAGCCAAGACACCAACAGGGGCTATGCAACTAATGAAAAACTGTTTTTT,CASSQDTNRGYATNEKLFF
TRBD1,TRBJ1-4,TRBV11-2,-,TGTGCCAGCAGCTTCGGGGACAGGGGGCTCAATGAAAAACTGTTTTTT,CASSFGDRGLNEKLFF
-,TRBJ1-5,TRBV7-6,-,TGTGCCAGCAGCTTGTATGGGGCAAATCAGCCCCAGCATTTT,CASSLYGANQPQHF
TRBD1,TRBJ1-5,TRBV6-2/TRBV6-3,-,TGTGCCAGCAGCCCGACAGGGCCTAGCAATCAGCCCCAGCATTTT,CASSPTGPSNQPQHF
TRBD2,TRBJ2-5,TRBV5-1,-,TGCGCCAGCAGCTTCGGACTAGCGGGGGACCCTCAAGAGACCCAGTACTTC,CASSFGLAGDPQETQYF
TRBD1,TRBJ1-5,TRBV19,-,TGTGCCAGTAGTGCGGACAGGGCCTACCATCAGCCCCAGCATTTT,CASSADRAYHQPQHF
TRBD2,TRBJ2-7,TRBV30,-,TGTGCCTGGAGTGGGGTTTCTAGCGGGGCCCTGTACGAGCAGTACTTC,CAWSGVSSGALYEQYF